This section outlines one T cell receptor (beta chain) sequence together with its context. The antigen is undetermined. The record originates from a study of T cells in tumors after PD-1 blockade. Study-level information: Treatment was either pembrolizumab 200 mg every 3 weeks or cemiplimab 350 mg every 2 weeks. Peripheral blood samples averaged around 40,000 unique clonotypes and 113,528 templates. During anti-PD-1 treatment, some patients continued daily vismodegib 150 mg. The study, taken as a whole, reports: Peripheral recruitment is suggested, as some novel exhausted tumor clones were in pre-treatment blood.

Profiled with immunoSEQ multiplex PCR; TCRdb holds only in-frame clones, not every one. The sample yields 30,000 to 35,000 clones, 73% seen once. This specimen consisted of PBMCs, obtained after anti-PD-1 treatment. This clonotype was sampled from a human donor with basal cell carcinoma.

CDR3 sequence: CASSRTGAASDTQYF. CDR3 coding DNA: TGTGCCAGCAGCCGCACAGGGGCCGCGTCGGATACGCAGTATTTT. The V call is TRBV6-5, the J call TRBJ2-3; 7 bases match TRBD1. The length of the CDR3 is 15 residues. The germline gives CDR1 MNHEY, CDR2 SVGAGI. Losses at the gene ends were 6 bases for V and 6 bases for J; bases not matched to a gene: 12.